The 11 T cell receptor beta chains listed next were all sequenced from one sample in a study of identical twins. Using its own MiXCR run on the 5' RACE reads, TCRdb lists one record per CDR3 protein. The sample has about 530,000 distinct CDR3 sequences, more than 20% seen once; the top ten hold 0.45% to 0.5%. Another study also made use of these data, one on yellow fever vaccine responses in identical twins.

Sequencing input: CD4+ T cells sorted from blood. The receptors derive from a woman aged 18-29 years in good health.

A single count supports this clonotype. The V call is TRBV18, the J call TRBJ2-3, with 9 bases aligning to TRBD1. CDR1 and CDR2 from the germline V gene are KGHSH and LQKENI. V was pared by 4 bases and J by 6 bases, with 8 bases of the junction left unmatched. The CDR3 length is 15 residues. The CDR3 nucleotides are TGTGCCAGCTCACTACTCCGGGACAGGGAGGATACGCAGTATTTT. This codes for CASSLLRDREDTQYF.

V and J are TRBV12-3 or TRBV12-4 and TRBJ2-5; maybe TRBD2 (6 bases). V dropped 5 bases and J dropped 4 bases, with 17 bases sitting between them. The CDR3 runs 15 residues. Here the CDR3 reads CASSPTRRAVETQYF. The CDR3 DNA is TGTGCCAGCAGTCCGACCAGGAGGGCGGTAGAGACCCAGTACTTC.

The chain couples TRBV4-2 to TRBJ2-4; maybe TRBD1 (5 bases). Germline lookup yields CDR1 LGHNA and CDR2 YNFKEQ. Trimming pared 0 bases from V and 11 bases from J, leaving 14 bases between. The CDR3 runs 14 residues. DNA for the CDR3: TGTGCCAGCAGCCAAGATCAAACCGCCAGGGTTCAGTACTTC. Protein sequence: CASSQDQTARVQYF.

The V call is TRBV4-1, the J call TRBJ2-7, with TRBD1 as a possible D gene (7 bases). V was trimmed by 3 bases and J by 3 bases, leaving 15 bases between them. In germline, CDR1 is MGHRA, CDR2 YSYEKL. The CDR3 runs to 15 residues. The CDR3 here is CASSQRQGLGYEQYF. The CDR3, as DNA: TGCGCCAGCAGCCAGCGACAGGGACTGGGCTACGAGCAGTACTTC.

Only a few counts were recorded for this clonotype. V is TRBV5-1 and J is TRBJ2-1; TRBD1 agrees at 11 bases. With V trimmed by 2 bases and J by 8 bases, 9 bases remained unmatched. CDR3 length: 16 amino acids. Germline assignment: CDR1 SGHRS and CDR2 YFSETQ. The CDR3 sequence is CASSLSKWTGGDEQFF. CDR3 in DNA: TGCGCCAGCAGCTTATCAAAATGGACAGGGGGCGATGAGCAGTTCTTC.

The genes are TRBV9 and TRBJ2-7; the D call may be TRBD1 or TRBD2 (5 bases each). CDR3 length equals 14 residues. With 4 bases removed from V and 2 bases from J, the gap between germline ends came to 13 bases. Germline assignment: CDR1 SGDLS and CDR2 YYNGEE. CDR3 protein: CASSPRDPAYEQYF. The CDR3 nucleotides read TGTGCCAGCAGCCCCCGGGACCCCGCCTACGAGCAGTACTTC.

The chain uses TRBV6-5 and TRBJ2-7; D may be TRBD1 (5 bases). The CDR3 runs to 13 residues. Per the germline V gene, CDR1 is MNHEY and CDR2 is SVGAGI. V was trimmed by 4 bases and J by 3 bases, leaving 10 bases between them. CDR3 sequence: CASSLGPFYEQYV. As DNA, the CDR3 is TGTGCCAGCAGTTTGGGGCCCTTCTACGAGCAGTACGTC.

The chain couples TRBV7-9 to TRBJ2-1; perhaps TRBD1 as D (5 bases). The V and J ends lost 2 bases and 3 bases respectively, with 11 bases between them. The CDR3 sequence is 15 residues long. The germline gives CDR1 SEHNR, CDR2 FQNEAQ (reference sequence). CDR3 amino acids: CASSLQGLLYNEQFF. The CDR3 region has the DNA TGTGCCAGCAGCTTACAGGGTCTCCTCTACAATGAGCAGTTCTTC. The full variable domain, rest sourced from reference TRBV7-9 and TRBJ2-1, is DTGVSQNPRHKITKRGQNVTFRCDPISEHNRLYWYRQTLGQGPEFLTYFQNEAQLEKSRLLSDRFSAERPKGSFSTLEIQRTEQGDSAMYLCASSLQGLLYNEQFFGPGTRLTVL.

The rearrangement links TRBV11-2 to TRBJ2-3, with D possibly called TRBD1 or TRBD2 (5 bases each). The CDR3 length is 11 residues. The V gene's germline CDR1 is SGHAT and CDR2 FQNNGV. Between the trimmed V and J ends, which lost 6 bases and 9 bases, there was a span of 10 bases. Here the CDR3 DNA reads TGTGCCAGCAGTACGAGGGGAACGCAGTATTTT. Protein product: CASSTRGTQYF.

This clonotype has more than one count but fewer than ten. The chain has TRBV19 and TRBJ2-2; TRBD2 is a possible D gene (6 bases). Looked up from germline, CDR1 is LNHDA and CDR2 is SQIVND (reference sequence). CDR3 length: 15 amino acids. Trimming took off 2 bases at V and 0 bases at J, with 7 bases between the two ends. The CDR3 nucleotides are TGTGCCAGTAGTATACAGCGGGCGAACACCGGGGAGCTGTTTTTT. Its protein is CASSIQRANTGELFF.

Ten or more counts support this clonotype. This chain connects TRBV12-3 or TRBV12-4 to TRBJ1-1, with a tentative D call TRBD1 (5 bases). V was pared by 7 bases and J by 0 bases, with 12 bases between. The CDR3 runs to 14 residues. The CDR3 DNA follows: TGTGCCAGCACCATTGGACATCTGAACACTGAAGCTTTCTTT. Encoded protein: CASTIGHLNTEAFF.